A selection of T cell receptor beta chains follows, all from one sample in a study of PD-L1 blockade in urothelial cancer. This table comes from immunoSEQ multiplex PCR, and its TCRdb copy is limited to in-frame clones, with some not included. This table holds about 87,000 clones, over 80% found once. The material sequenced was PBMCs, taken around atezolizumab (anti-PD-L1) treatment. Receptors were obtained from a man aged 55 to 69 with urothelial cancer. CDR3s include the opening cysteine and the closing phenylalanine or tryptophan.

TRBV11-2 CASSLAIRPGVADTQYF
TRBV6-5 CASGGGGNTIYF
TRBV19 CASQTGLASTDTQYF
TRBV27 CASSVYRGEQFF
TRBV5-1 CASSWGGDTQYF
TRBV6-1 CASSEVGTSGNRGTQYF
TRBV10-3 CAISESTTSGRYEQYF
TRBV28 CASNGGGQGWNEQYF
TRBV19 CASSGTGGARYMGYTF
TRBV4-3 CASSQDTGAYEQYF
TRBV28 CASSGSSYNEQFF
TRBV10-1 CASSSKDTQYF
TRBV5-1 CASSFSGATYNEQFF
TRBV30 CAWSYRGNEQFF
TRBV30 CAWKLAPETQYF
TRBV2 CASSAGTGVGNQPQHF
TRBV2 CASSNSPSGSTYEQYF
TRBV9 CASSVSGAGNQPQHF
TRBV11-2 CASSILAGGGTDTQYF
TRBV10-3 CAISDTTSSYEQYF
TRBV6-6 CASTARTLALNEQFF
TRBV4-1 CASSQARGAKNIQYF
TRBV19 CASSSPPREVRNEQFF
TRBV10-3 CAISNDSKGGYTF
TRBV4-3 CASSQVGDSFSYSYTF
TRBV14 CASSPRSSGNTIYF
TRBV6-5 CASRGQGANEQFF
TRBV27 CASSLIPQGVTQYF
TRBV5-4 CASRGGPDTGELFF
TRBV5-4 CASSPDRPYEQYF
TRBV6-5 CASSYRDGGTEAFF
TRBV7-9 CASRRTGGDEQYF
TRBV7-2 CASSQGTGGRPQHF
TRBV2 CASRGQGRTGELFF
TRBV20-1 CSARVGAFF
TRBV13 CASSRHQTGYTF
TRBV10-3 CAISRGDREADTQYF
TRBV6-1 CASTRRGAGYTF
TRBV6-5 CASSYVTGNTEAFF
TRBV7-9 CASSSQGVGTGELFF
TRBV7-2 CASSPNQGLVGYGYTF
TRBV5-1 CASSRLPGTSGEEEQFF